The source of this T cell receptor beta chain is a study of T-cell memory formation after mild COVID-19. Findings and limits, study-wide: Detection of some responders pre-infection suggested pre-existing cross-reactive memory T cells participated. The study found contracting CD4+ clones mainly in CM and EM and contracting CD8+ clones in EMRA.

The CDR3 totals 13 residues. V was cut by 4 bases and J by 0 bases, with 6 bases left in between. TCR alpha and TCR beta cDNA libraries with sample barcodes and UMIs came from 5'RACE using constant-segment primers. TCRdb reprocessed the 5' RACE reads via MiXCR and lists one record per CDR3 protein. The sample includes roughly 400,000 distinct CDR3 sequences, roughly 24% of them seen just once. This clonotype was seen more than once but under ten times. Its specificity is unknown. V is TRBV12-3 or TRBV12-4 and J is TRBJ1-2; D gene ambiguous. This clonotype was sampled from an adult woman who had mild COVID-19 (a few samples of this study predate the infection). Cell type and time point are not known. Sequencing used PBMCs or a T cell subset sorted from them (not recorded which). CDR3 coding DNA: TGTGCCAGCAGTTCGACATCTAACTATGGCTACACCTTC. Its translation: CASSSTSNYGYTF.